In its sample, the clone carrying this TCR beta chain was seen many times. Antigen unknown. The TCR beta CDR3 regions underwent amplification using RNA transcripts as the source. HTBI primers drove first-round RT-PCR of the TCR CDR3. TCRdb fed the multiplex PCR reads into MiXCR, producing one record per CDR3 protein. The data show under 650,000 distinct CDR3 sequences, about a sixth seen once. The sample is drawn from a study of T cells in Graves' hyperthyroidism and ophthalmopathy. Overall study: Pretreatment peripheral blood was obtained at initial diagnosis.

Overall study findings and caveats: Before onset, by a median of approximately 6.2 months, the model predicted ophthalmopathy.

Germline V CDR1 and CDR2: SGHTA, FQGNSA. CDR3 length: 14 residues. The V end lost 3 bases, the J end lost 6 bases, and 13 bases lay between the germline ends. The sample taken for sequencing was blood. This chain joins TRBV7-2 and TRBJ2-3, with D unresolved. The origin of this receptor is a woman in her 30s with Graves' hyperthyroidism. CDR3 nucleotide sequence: TGTGCCAGCAGCTTCCCCTCGGCATGGGATACGCAGTATTTT. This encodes CASSFPSAWDTQYF.